The source of this T cell receptor beta chain is a study of blood T cell repertoires in COVID-19. Study details: Collection of acute and convalescent COVID-19 samples took place in the United States, Italy and Spain. Sources were T cells, B-cell-depleted T cells, or PBMCs; the material itself was cDNA or gDNA.

The method was immunoSEQ multiplex PCR; TCRdb's version includes in-frame clones alone and lacks a portion of them. The sample includes fewer than 250,000 clones, about 87% of them seen just once. Germline CDR1 reads MNHEY; CDR2 reads SVGEGT. The CDR3 contains 16 residues. The junction had 10 bases not matched to a gene; V was cut back by 6 bases and J by 1 base. The chain combines TRBV6-2 or TRBV6-3 with TRBJ2-5; 8 positions agree with TRBD2. The sequenced material came from peripheral blood. This receptor was identified in a man aged 65-85 years with acute or convalescent COVID-19. The CDR3 reads CASRYSGSGFQETQYF. The CDR3 region has the DNA TGTGCCAGCAGATACAGCGGGAGCGGGTTCCAAGAGACCCAGTACTTC.